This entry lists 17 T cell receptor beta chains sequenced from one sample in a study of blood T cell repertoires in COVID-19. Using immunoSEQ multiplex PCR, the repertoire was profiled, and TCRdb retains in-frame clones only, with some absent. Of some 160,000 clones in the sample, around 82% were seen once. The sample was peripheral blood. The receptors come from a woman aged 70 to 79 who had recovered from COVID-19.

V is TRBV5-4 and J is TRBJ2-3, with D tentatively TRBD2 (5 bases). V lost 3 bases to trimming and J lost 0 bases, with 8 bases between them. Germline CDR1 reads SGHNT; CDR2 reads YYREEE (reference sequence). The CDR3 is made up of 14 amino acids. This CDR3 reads CASSSRGSTDTQYF. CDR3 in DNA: TGTGCCAGCAGCTCACGGGGTAGCACAGATACGCAGTATTTT.

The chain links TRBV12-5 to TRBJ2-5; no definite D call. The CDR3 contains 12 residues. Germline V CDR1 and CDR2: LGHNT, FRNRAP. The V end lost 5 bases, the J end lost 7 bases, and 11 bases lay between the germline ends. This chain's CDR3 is CASGRYPGTQYF. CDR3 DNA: TGTGCTAGTGGTCGATACCCCGGGACCCAGTACTTC.

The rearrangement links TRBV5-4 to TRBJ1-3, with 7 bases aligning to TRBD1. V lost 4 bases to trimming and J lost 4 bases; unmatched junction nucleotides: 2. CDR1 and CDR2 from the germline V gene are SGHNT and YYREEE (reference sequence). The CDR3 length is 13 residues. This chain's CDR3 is CASSRGQGNTIYF. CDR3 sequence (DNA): TGTGCCAGCAGCCGGGGACAGGGAAACACCATATATTTT. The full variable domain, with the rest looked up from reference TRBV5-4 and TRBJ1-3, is ETGVTQSPTHLIKTRGQQVTLRCSSQSGHNTVSWYQQALGQGPQFIFQYYREEENGRGNFPPRFSGLQFPNYSSELNVNALELDDSALYLCASSRGQGNTIYFGEGSWLTVV.

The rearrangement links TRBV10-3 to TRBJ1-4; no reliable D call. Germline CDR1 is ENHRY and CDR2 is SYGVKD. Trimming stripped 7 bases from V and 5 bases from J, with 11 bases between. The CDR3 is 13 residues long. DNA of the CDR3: TGTGCCATCACCGGGAGTTTAAATGAAAAACTGTTTTTT. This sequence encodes CAITGSLNEKLFF.

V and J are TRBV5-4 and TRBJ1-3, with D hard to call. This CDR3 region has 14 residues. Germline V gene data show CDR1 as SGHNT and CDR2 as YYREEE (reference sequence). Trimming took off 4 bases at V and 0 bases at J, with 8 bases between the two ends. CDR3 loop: CASSPTNSGNTIYF. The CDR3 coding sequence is TGTGCCAGCAGCCCCACAAACTCTGGAAACACCATATATTTT. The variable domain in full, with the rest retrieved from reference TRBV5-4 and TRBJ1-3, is ETGVTQSPTHLIKTRGQQVTLRCSSQSGHNTVSWYQQALGQGPQFIFQYYREEENGRGNFPPRFSGLQFPNYSSELNVNALELDDSALYLCASSPTNSGNTIYFGEGSWLTVV.

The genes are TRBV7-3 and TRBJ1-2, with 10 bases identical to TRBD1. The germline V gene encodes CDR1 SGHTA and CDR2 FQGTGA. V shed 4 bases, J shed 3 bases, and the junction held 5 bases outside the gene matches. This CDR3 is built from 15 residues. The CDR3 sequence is CASSYDGTGDYGYTF. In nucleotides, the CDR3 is TGTGCCAGCAGCTACGACGGGACAGGGGACTATGGCTACACCTTC.

CDR3 sequence (DNA): TGTGCCAGCAGCCCCGGGGGGGCGGATACGCAGTATTTT. Translation gives CASSPGGADTQYF. The genes are TRBV3-1 (or the pseudogene TRBV3-2) and TRBJ2-3; the match to TRBD2 covers 8 bases. CDR3 length equals 13 residues. Germline V gene sequence: CDR1 LGHDT, CDR2 YNNKEL (reference sequence). Losses at the gene ends were 4 bases for V and 6 bases for J; bases not matched to a gene: 3.

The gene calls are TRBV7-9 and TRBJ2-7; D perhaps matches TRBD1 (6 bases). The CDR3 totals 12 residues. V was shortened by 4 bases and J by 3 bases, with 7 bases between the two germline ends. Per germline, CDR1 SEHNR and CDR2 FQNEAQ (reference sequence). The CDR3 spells CASSWTVYEQYF. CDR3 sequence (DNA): TGTGCCAGCAGCTGGACAGTCTACGAGCAGTACTTC.

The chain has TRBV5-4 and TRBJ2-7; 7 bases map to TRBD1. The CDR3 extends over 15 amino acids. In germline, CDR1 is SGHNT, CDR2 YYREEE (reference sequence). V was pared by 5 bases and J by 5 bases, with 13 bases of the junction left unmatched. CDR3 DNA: TGTGCCAGCAGTTCCCCTCCAGGGGGTCGGAACGAGCAGTACTTC. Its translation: CASSSPPGGRNEQYF.

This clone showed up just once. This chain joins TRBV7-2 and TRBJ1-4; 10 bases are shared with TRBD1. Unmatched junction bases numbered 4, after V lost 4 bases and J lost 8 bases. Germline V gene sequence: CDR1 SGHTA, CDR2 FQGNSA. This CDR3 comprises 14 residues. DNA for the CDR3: TGTGCCAGCAGCTCCGACAGGGGGCGCGAAAAACTGTTTTTT. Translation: CASSSDRGREKLFF.

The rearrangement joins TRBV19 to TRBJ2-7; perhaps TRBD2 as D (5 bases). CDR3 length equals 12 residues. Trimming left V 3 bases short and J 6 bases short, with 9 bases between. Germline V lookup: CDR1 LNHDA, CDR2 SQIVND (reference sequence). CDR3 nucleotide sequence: TGTGCCAGTAGTATGCGGGCCGGCGAGCAGTACTTC. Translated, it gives CASSMRAGEQYF.

The CDR3 here is CASSVLSGGEAFF. CDR3 bases: TGTGCCAGCAGCGTCCTCTCGGGGGGTGAAGCTTTCTTT. The chain is built from TRBV9 and TRBJ1-1, with D maybe TRBD1 (5 bases). This CDR3 spans 13 amino acids. Germline V gene sequence: CDR1 SGDLS, CDR2 YYNGEE. V lost 2 bases and J 7 bases, leaving 12 bases between the germline ends.

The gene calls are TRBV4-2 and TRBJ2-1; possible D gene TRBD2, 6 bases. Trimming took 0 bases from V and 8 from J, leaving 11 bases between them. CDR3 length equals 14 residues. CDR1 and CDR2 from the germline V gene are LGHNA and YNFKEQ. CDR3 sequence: CASSQDSGGDEQFF. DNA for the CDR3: TGTGCCAGCAGCCAAGATTCCGGCGGGGATGAGCAGTTCTTC.

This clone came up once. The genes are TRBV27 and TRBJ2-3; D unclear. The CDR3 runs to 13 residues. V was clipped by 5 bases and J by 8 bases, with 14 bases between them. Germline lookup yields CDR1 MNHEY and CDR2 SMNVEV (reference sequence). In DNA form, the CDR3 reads TGTGCCAGCAGTCCCCGCGGTCGGGTTACGCAGTATTTT. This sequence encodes CASSPRGRVTQYF.

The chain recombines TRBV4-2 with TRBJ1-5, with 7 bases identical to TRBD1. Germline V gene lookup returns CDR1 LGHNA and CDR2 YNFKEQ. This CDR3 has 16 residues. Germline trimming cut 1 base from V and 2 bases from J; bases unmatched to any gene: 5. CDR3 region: CASSQGGGGGNQPQHF. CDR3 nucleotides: TGTGCCAGCAGCCAAGGAGGGGGCGGTGGCAATCAGCCCCAGCATTTT.

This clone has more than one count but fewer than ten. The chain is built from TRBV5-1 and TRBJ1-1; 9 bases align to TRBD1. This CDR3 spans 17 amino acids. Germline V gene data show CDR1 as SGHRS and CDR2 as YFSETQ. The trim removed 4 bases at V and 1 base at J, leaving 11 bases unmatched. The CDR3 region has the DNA TGCGCCAGCAGCCCACACGGACAGGGGAGGAGGAACACTGAAGCTTTCTTT. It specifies CASSPHGQGRRNTEAFF. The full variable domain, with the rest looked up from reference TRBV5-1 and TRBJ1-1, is KAGVTQTPRYLIKTRGQQVTLSCSPISGHRSVSWYQQTPGQGLQFLFEYFSETQRNKGNFPGRFSGRQFSNSRSEMNVSTLELGDSALYLCASSPHGQGRRNTEAFFGQGTRLTVV.

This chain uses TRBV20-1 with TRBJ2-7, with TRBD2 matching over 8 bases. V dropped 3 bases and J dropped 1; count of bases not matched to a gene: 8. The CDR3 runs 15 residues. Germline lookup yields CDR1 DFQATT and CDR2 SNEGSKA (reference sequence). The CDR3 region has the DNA TGCAGTGCTAGTCGGGGGGGGAGGTTGTCCTACGAGCAGTACTTC. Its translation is CSASRGGRLSYEQYF.